This is a list of T cell receptor beta chains from one sample in a study of blood T cell repertoires in COVID-19. Method: immunoSEQ multiplex PCR; TCRdb's copy keeps in-frame clones and lacks some. Here the sample spans some 400,000 clones, more than 85% being singletons. The source material was peripheral blood. Every receptor here comes from a human donor in a cohort sampled during active COVID-19. Each CDR3 is given with its conserved first and last residue. D genes are given only for firm matches. The size of a clone is reported for some rows only, either as once, few or many, or as a class for expanded clones.

J: TRBJ1-2; size: few; V: TRBV2; D: .; CDR3: CASAGEGYGYTF; DNA: TGTGCCAGTGCAGGGGAGGGCTATGGCTACACCTTC
J: TRBJ2-3; size: .; V: TRBV4-2; D: TRBD2; CDR3: CASSQETSGSVGTDTQYF; DNA: TGTGCCAGCAGCCAAGAGACTAGCGGGAGTGTCGGAACAGATACGCAGTATTTT
J: TRBJ2-1; size: .; V: TRBV4-2; D: TRBD2; CDR3: CASSQPRRGGNNEQFF; DNA: TGTGCCAGCAGCCAACCCCGGCGGGGGGGAAACAATGAGCAGTTCTTC
J: TRBJ2-7; size: .; V: TRBV6-5; D: TRBD2; CDR3: CASTARENKQYF; DNA: TGTGCCAGCACGGCGCGGGAGAATAAGCAGTACTTC
J: TRBJ2-1; size: once; V: TRBV29-1; D: TRBD2; CDR3: CSVRVGRGGNEQFF; DNA: TGCAGCGTCCGAGTGGGGAGGGGAGGTAATGAGCAGTTCTTC
J: TRBJ2-5; size: .; V: TRBV20-1; D: .; CDR3: CSGQAQETQYF; DNA: TGCAGTGGACAGGCCCAAGAGACCCAGTACTTC
J: TRBJ2-7; size: .; V: TRBV7-2; D: .; CDR3: CASSHNEDEQYF; DNA: TGTGCCAGCAGCCACAACGAGGACGAGCAGTACTTC
J: TRBJ1-1; size: .; V: TRBV5-1; D: TRBD1; CDR3: CASSHDYITGGTEAFF; DNA: TGCGCCAGCAGCCATGACTACATTACAGGGGGAACTGAAGCTTTCTTT
J: TRBJ2-5; size: .; V: TRBV5-8; D: TRBD1; CDR3: CASSLDLAGGETQYF; DNA: TGTGCCAGCAGCTTGGATTTGGCAGGGGGAGAGACCCAGTACTTC
J: TRBJ1-2; size: .; V: TRBV4-1; D: TRBD1; CDR3: CASSPTTGQEIYGYTF; DNA: TGCGCCAGCAGCCCAACAACCGGACAGGAGATATATGGCTACACCTTC
J: TRBJ2-1; size: .; V: TRBV2; D: TRBD2; CDR3: CASSVETGLADNEQFF; DNA: TGTGCCAGCAGCGTTGAAACGGGACTAGCGGACAATGAGCAGTTCTTC
J: TRBJ2-7; size: .; V: TRBV5-1; D: TRBD2; CDR3: CASSPSGDSYEQYF; DNA: TGCGCCAGCAGCCCAAGCGGGGATTCCTACGAGCAGTACTTC
J: TRBJ2-1; size: .; V: TRBV10-1; D: .; CDR3: CASSEYRVGEQFF; DNA: TGCGCCAGCAGTGAGTACAGGGTAGGTGAGCAGTTCTTC
J: TRBJ2-5; size: .; V: TRBV6-5; D: TRBD2; CDR3: CASSYVPGGQETQYF; DNA: TGTGCCAGCAGTTACGTTCCGGGGGGCCAAGAGACCCAGTACTTC
J: TRBJ1-4; size: .; V: TRBV3-1/TRBV3-2; D: .; CDR3: CASSPGTRGEKLFF; DNA: TGTGCCAGCAGTCCCGGGACTCGGGGTGAAAAACTGTTTTTT
J: TRBJ1-2; size: .; V: TRBV5-4; D: .; CDR3: CASSLAGSGGYTF; DNA: TGTGCCAGCAGCTTGGCCGGGTCAGGGGGCTACACCTTC
J: TRBJ2-1; size: .; V: TRBV29-1; D: TRBD2; CDR3: CSVEKGLGALNEQFF; DNA: TGCAGCGTTGAAAAAGGACTAGGAGCGCTCAATGAGCAGTTCTTC
J: TRBJ2-1; size: .; V: TRBV20-1; D: .; CDR3: CSASRRAQQFF; DNA: TGCAGTGCTAGTCGGCGGGCCCAACAGTTCTTC
J: TRBJ1-2; size: once; V: TRBV25-1; D: TRBD1; CDR3: CASSGRTGANYGYTF; DNA: TGTGCCAGCAGTGGCCGGACAGGGGCAAACTATGGCTACACCTTC
J: TRBJ2-7; size: .; V: TRBV30; D: .; CDR3: CAWRLQGEQYF; DNA: TGTGCCTGGAGGCTACAGGGCGAGCAGTACTTC
J: TRBJ2-2; size: few; V: TRBV18; D: TRBD2; CDR3: CASSPTETLAGGARPNTGELFF; DNA: TGTGCCAGCTCACCTACAGAAACCCTAGCGGGAGGCGCCCGACCGAACACCGGGGAGCTGTTTTTT
J: TRBJ2-5; size: .; V: TRBV24-1; D: .; CDR3: CATSGFGEEETQYF; DNA: TGTGCCACCAGTGGGTTCGGGGAAGAAGAGACCCAGTACTTC